This T cell receptor (beta chain) was identified in a study of blood T cells in healthy people across ages. This CDR3 region has 13 residues. Germline V gene sequence: CDR1 SGHTA, CDR2 FQGNSA. Concerning this clonotype itself: As yet, its antigen is unknown.

The study, taken as a whole, reports: It was held that the diversity estimates obtained from one million T cells were underestimates. Lack of knowledge of donor CMV status possibly confounded expanded clonotype changes.

A second PCR, run for about 6 to 12 cycles, used a sample-barcoded 5' primer plus a J-beta primer mix. Using its own MiXCR run on the 5' RACE reads, TCRdb lists one record per CDR3 protein. The profile shows more than 650,000 distinct CDR3 sequences, about 55% of them singletons. The material sequenced was blood. V and J are TRBV7-2 and TRBJ2-4; D not certain. The J call is uncertain, as TRBJ2-7 better fits the DNA end. The sequence was obtained from a man older than 75 in good health. CDR3 in DNA: TGTGCCAGCAGCGCGGTTTTTGTCTACGAGCAGTACTTC. It is translated as CASSAVFVYEQYF.